A selection of T cell receptor beta chains follows, all from one sample in a study of cytomegalovirus exposure and HLA in healthy donors. This table comes from immunoSEQ multiplex PCR, and its TCRdb copy is limited to in-frame clones, with some not included. The sample has 93,000 or so clones; approximately 84% are singletons. What was sequenced was PBMCs. These receptors came from a woman younger than 35 in good health and CMV-seropositive. CDR3s include the opening cysteine and the closing phenylalanine or tryptophan.

v_call	j_call	cdr3_aa
TRBV20-1	TRBJ2-1	CSARVGDFPFF
TRBV28	TRBJ1-2	CASSKDSVGGYTF
TRBV10-3	TRBJ1-1	CATTGHGNTEAFF
TRBV5-1	TRBJ1-1	CASSLRQGARTEAFF
TRBV7-9	TRBJ2-2	CASSPPVGLNTGELFF
TRBV2	TRBJ2-7	CASSGSGSWYEQYF
TRBV2	TRBJ1-1	CASSDESQANTEAFF
TRBV7-9	TRBJ2-5	CASSLARAGPKETQYF
TRBV5-6	TRBJ2-1	CASSMPGAYNEQFF
TRBV19	TRBJ1-6	CASSPGGGSSSPLHF
TRBV4-2	TRBJ2-1	CASSQDILRVAHEQFF
TRBV5-1	TRBJ2-2	CASSFTSGGSSGELFF
TRBV13	TRBJ2-2	CASSSGLNTGELFF
TRBV9	TRBJ2-2	CASSGQGPRGTGELFF
TRBV7-7	TRBJ2-5	CASSFTGTGETQYF
TRBV19	TRBJ1-6	CASSFPGQGANSPLHF
TRBV28	TRBJ1-1	CASARDYNTEAFF
TRBV6-1	TRBJ2-1	CASSESGNEQFF
TRBV27	TRBJ2-3	CASSLEWGGAADTQYF
TRBV25-1	TRBJ1-2	CASSRDRNIGYTF
TRBV29-1	TRBJ1-1	CSGRQMNTEAFF
TRBV7-3	TRBJ2-7	CASSYDTRGEQYF
TRBV5-6	TRBJ1-1	CASNKPRVPYTEAFF
TRBV14	TRBJ1-1	CASSQVGGPNEAFF
TRBV4-1	TRBJ2-3	CASSQVGRDRSDTQYF
TRBV18	TRBJ2-3	CASSPRVAEGKDTQYF
TRBV27	TRBJ1-2	CASVSGSGPPNYGYTF
TRBV7-3	TRBJ2-1	CASSYRTGERDNEQFF
TRBV28	TRBJ2-1	CASSAMELAGAGEQFF
TRBV18	TRBJ2-5	CASSLGEIETQYF
TRBV4-1	TRBJ2-5	CASSQTLVTLAGSAYF
TRBV2	TRBJ1-5	CASSEGRVNQPQHF
TRBV5-1	TRBJ2-7	CASSLGQDYEQYF
TRBV4-1	TRBJ2-5	CASSQTRLAGGQETQYF
TRBV19	TRBJ1-5	CASSMSTGGNQPQHF
TRBV2	TRBJ2-5	CASSSLAGERKTETQYF
TRBV29-1	TRBJ2-7	CSLRKETGDFRSYEQYF
TRBV29-1	TRBJ1-1	CSVAPGGFSYTEAFF
TRBV19	TRBJ2-7	CASSRGQGWYEQYF
TRBV6-1	TRBJ1-2	CASSESRRAHFYYGYTF
TRBV4-1	TRBJ1-2	CASSQSQGTNYGYTF
TRBV19	TRBJ1-6	CASSFGKLLGNSPLHF
TRBV2	TRBJ1-5	CASSTPGTDTNQPQHF
TRBV10-3	TRBJ1-1	CAIRMGVITEAFF
TRBV4-2	TRBJ1-2	CASSPHTGTNYGYTF
TRBV19	TRBJ2-3	CASSINPAGGNTQYF
TRBV28	TRBJ2-6	CASRQLGGSGANVLTF
TRBV5-3	TRBJ1-4	CARSPPPSSATNEKLFF
TRBV18	TRBJ2-2	CASSPGQGLTGELFF
TRBV4-2	TRBJ1-2	CASSQTLTGESYGYTF
TRBV10-1	TRBJ1-1	CASRANKNTEAFF
TRBV29-1	TRBJ2-2	CSVVGTSGDNGELFF
TRBV5-6	TRBJ1-2	CASSLDRPSYGYTF
TRBV5-6	TRBJ1-1	CASSLIALGASEAFF
TRBV18	TRBJ2-7	CASSPAGGIYEQYF
TRBV7-9	TRBJ2-1	CASRPSGNYNEQFF
TRBV7-6	TRBJ1-5	CARPPGGFQPQHF
TRBV10-3	TRBJ1-6	CAISRGGDGGTPLHF
TRBV20-1	TRBJ1-1	CSARNIVPAFF